Following are 10 T cell receptor beta chains from one sample sequenced in a study of spatial heterogeneity in lung cancer. From the 5' RACE reads, TCRdb called clonotypes with MiXCR, one entry per CDR3 protein. The top ten hold 5% to 8% of the sample, which has tens of thousands of distinct CDR3 sequences, about 20% seen once. Documented time point: sample taken at primary tumor resection. Unsorted tumor, nontumor lung tissue or cryopreserved PBMC supplied the whole RNA. The specimen was PBMCs, collected at surgery. The receptors were gathered from a male donor with early-stage non-small cell lung cancer.

This clonotype was seen more than once but under ten times. This chain joins TRBV6-2 or TRBV6-3 and TRBJ2-5; D is possibly TRBD1 (5 bases). This CDR3 comprises 16 residues. Germline assignment: CDR1 MNHEY and CDR2 SVGEGT. V lost 2 bases, J lost 5 bases, and 18 bases lay in between. The CDR3 loop reads CASSYMEARKGETQYF. CDR3 coding DNA: TGTGCCAGCAGTTACATGGAAGCGCGCAAGGGGGAGACCCAGTACTTC.

The genes are TRBV7-3 and TRBJ2-3; D not resolved. Germline assignment: CDR1 SGHTA and CDR2 FQGTGA. The CDR3 is 12 residues long. Trimming pared 3 bases from V and 6 bases from J, leaving 7 bases between. CDR3 protein: CASSLSYDTQYF. The CDR3 DNA follows: TGTGCCAGCAGCTTGTCTTACGATACGCAGTATTTT.

This sequence joins TRBV19 and TRBJ2-3, with 9 bases aligning to TRBD1. Germline CDR1 and CDR2: LNHDA and SQIVND (reference sequence). This CDR3 comprises 13 residues. J gave up 5 bases and V 10 bases, and 7 bases lay outside the gene matches. CDR3 DNA sequence: TGTGCCATCTCGGACAGGGGCCTAGATACGCAGTATTTT. It yields the protein CAISDRGLDTQYF.

The CDR3: CASSHSGHSYEQYF. In DNA form, the CDR3 reads TGTGCCAGCAGCCACAGCGGGCACTCCTACGAGCAGTACTTC. The chain has TRBV14 and TRBJ2-7; tentative D call: TRBD2 (6 bases). The CDR3 has 14 residues. Germline values: CDR1 SGHDN, CDR2 FVKESK. V lost 3 bases and J lost 0, with 9 bases in between.

This clonotype was counted many times. The chain combines TRBV3-1 with TRBJ2-1, with D unclear. CDR1 is LGHDT and CDR2 is YNNKEL in the germline V gene (reference sequence). The CDR3 runs to 12 residues. V was shortened by 1 base and J by 15 bases, with 13 bases between the two germline ends. CDR3: CASSQVVEQTFF. The CDR3 DNA reads as TGTGCCAGCAGCCAAGTCGTCGAGCAAACGTTCTTC.

This clonotype was seen a few times. The chain recombines TRBV27 with TRBJ2-5, with D perhaps matching TRBD1 (5 bases). The CDR3 extends over 15 amino acids. CDR1 and CDR2 from the germline V gene are MNHEY and SMNVEV (reference sequence). Trimming cost V 1 base and J 5 bases, with 14 bases left between them. The CDR3 region is CASSLFAIAGETQYF. For the CDR3, the DNA is TGTGCCAGCAGTTTATTCGCGATAGCAGGGGAGACCCAGTACTTC.

The chain joins TRBV27 to TRBJ1-5; D gene unclear. The CDR3 is 12 amino acids. Germline lookup yields CDR1 MNHEY and CDR2 SMNVEV (reference sequence). V lost 4 bases and J lost 4, with 5 bases in between. The CDR3 sequence is CASSSGNQPQHF. CDR3 coding DNA: TGTGCCAGCAGTTCAGGAAATCAGCCCCAGCATTTT.

The chain couples TRBV7-3 to TRBJ2-3; 12 bases map to TRBD2. The junction had 3 bases not matched to a gene; V was cut back by 4 bases and J by 1 base. This CDR3 is 16 amino acids long. The germline V gene has CDR1 SGHTA and CDR2 FQGTGA. The CDR3: CASSSRTSGGTDTQYF. CDR3 DNA: TGTGCCAGCAGCTCCAGGACTAGCGGGGGCACAGATACGCAGTATTTT.

In its sample, this clonotype was seen a few times. The chain is built from TRBV18 and TRBJ2-7; the match to TRBD2 covers 7 bases. This CDR3 is built from 14 residues. J was trimmed by 5 bases and V by 1 base; bases with no gene match: 5. CDR1 is KGHSH, CDR2 LQKENI, per germline. The CDR3 protein is CASSPREGTDEQYF. CDR3 DNA sequence: TGTGCCAGCTCACCACGGGAGGGGACCGACGAGCAGTACTTC.

This clonotype was seen at least ten times. V is TRBV29-1 and J is TRBJ1-3; no clear D gene. Germline CDR1 SQVTM, CDR2 ANQGSEA. Trimming cost V 0 bases and J 0 bases, with 9 bases left between them. The CDR3 consists of 15 residues. CDR3 in DNA: TGCAGCGTTGAAGATCCGGGCCTCTCTGGAAACACCATATATTTT. Translating it yields CSVEDPGLSGNTIYF.